This note documents a single T cell receptor (beta chain) sequence. Antigen specificity is unknown. UMIs with a 6-nucleotide sample barcode were added by template switching. No DNA is given; TCRdb re-called the 5' RACE reads and lists each CDR3 protein once. This sample's table has approximately 380,000 distinct CDR3 sequences. The data are from a study of monozygotic twins with inflammatory bowel disease. Study results and limitations: Twin concordance left repertoire similarity unchanged, with limited power a possible explanation for this lack of difference.

The receptor comes from a human donor with ulcerative colitis or Crohn's disease, or a healthy co-twin of an affected twin (not recorded which). The sample consisted of blood.

The CDR3 loop reads CASSLSGASNQPQHF. The genes are TRBV27 and TRBJ1-5; no DNA is available, so the TRBD1 call from TCRdb remains unchecked. The CDR3 spans 15 residues. CDR1 MNHEY and CDR2 SMNVEV come from the germline V gene (reference sequence).